Included here is one TCR beta chain sequence, with context. The germline V gene encodes CDR1 MGHRA and CDR2 YSYEKL. The V end was cut by 0 bases, the J end by 4 bases, with 9 bases between. The CDR3 contains 14 residues. This entry comes from a study of blood T cell repertoires in COVID-19. Study-level information: Researchers got acute and convalescent COVID-19 samples from the United States, Italy and Spain. From T cells, B-cell-depleted T cells, or PBMCs came the material, which was cDNA or gDNA.

Under the authors' procedure: Reference gene primers were amplified, and this amplification served to estimate nucleated cell counts. Data came from immunoSEQ multiplex PCR; TCRdb stores just in-frame clones and leaves some out. From that table come the V and J calls and clone size; the DNA was used to work out D and trimming. Altogether roughly 160,000 clones are present, roughly 87% being singletons, with the ten largest covering 5.5% to 8.5%. Symptom resolution, clearance, or two negative PCRs marked the recovered donors of Cohort 3. Sequenced sample: PBMCs or T cells enriched from blood (not recorded which). This rearrangement joins TRBV4-1 to TRBJ2-5; unclear D gene. This receptor was obtained from a woman between 50 and 59 years old who had recovered from COVID-19. This CDR3 is CASSQDYGRETQYF. The CDR3 DNA reads TGCGCCAGCAGCCAAGATTACGGTCGAGAGACCCAGTACTTC.